The 9 T cell receptor beta chains given below trace back to one sample, sequenced in a study of blood T cell repertoires in COVID-19. The protocol was immunoSEQ multiplex PCR, while the TCRdb copy is restricted to in-frame clones and leaves out a portion. The table records around 60,000 clones, 89% of them present only once. The sample comprised peripheral blood. Receptor source: an older woman with active COVID-19.

This clone has only one observation. The chain's CDR3 is CASSVGGFATGNTIYF. The CDR3 DNA sequence: TGTGCCAGCAGCGTAGGAGGGTTTGCCACTGGAAACACCATATATTTT. The rearrangement joins TRBV9 to TRBJ1-3, with D unclear. CDR1 and CDR2 from the germline V gene are SGDLS and YYNGEE. The CDR3 has 16 residues. Trimming took off 0 bases at V and 2 bases at J, with 12 bases between the two ends.

The genes are TRBV25-1 and TRBJ1-6; no clear D gene. This CDR3 has 15 residues. Trimming removed 1 base at V and 0 bases at J, with 4 bases between. Germline V gene data show CDR1 as MGHDK and CDR2 as SYGVNS. The CDR3: CASSESSSYNSPLHF. The DNA of the CDR3 is TGTGCCAGCAGTGAATCCAGCTCCTATAATTCACCCCTCCACTTT.

J is TRBJ2-5 and V is TRBV2, with 8 positions matching TRBD2. The V and J ends lost 2 bases and 5 bases, in that order; junction bases with no gene match: 10. CDR3 length: 16 amino acids. CDR1 is SNHLY and CDR2 is FYNNEI in the germline V gene. The CDR3 here is CASSEMTSAGRETQYF. CDR3 coding DNA: TGTGCCAGCAGTGAAATGACTAGCGCCGGCCGGGAGACCCAGTACTTC.

V usage is TRBV9 and J usage is TRBJ2-3; D might be TRBD2 (5 bases). CDR1 and CDR2 from the germline V gene are SGDLS and YYNGEE. The CDR3 extends over 15 amino acids. V dropped 0 bases and J dropped 0 bases, with 8 bases sitting between them. In nucleotides, the CDR3 is TGTGCCAGCAGCGTAGGTAGCGCAAGCACAGATACGCAGTATTTT. Its protein product is CASSVGSASTDTQYF.

The V gene is TRBV27, the J gene TRBJ2-3; TRBD2 agrees at 11 bases. The CDR3 covers 17 residues. Germline V gene lookup returns CDR1 MNHEY and CDR2 SMNVEV (reference sequence). The J segment lost 6 bases and the V segment lost 4 bases, leaving 12 bases of the junction unmatched. DNA for the CDR3: TGTGCCAGCAGTTACCTGACTAGCGGGGCCCCGAGGGATACGCAGTATTTT. Translating it yields CASSYLTSGAPRDTQYF.

The V gene is TRBV5-6, the J gene TRBJ2-5; D might be TRBD2 (7 bases). CDR3 length: 15 amino acids. CDR1 is SGHDT and CDR2 is YYEEEE in the germline V gene. The V gene lost 2 bases and the J gene lost 4 bases, with 15 bases spanning the gap. CDR3 coding DNA: TGTGCCAGCAGCTTACAGACGGCGGGGGCAGAGACCCAGTACTTC. Translation: CASSLQTAGAETQYF.

This chain joins TRBV6-1 and TRBJ1-2; the match to TRBD1 covers 7 bases. Germline V gives CDR1 MNHNS, CDR2 SASEGT. With V trimmed by 2 bases and J by 4 bases, 4 bases remained unmatched. The CDR3 sequence is 14 residues long. CDR3 in amino acids: CASSERWTGYGYTF. CDR3 coding DNA: TGTGCCAGCAGTGAACGTTGGACAGGCTATGGCTACACCTTC.

This chain joins TRBV4-1 and TRBJ1-4, with D tentatively TRBD1 (6 bases). The V end was cut by 4 bases, the J end by 3 bases, with 15 bases between. The CDR3 has 16 amino acids. Germline V gene lookup returns CDR1 MGHRA and CDR2 YSYEKL. Here the CDR3 reads CASSRPRSGANEKLFF. The CDR3 bases are TGCGCCAGCAGCCGACCTAGGTCAGGGGCTAATGAAAAACTGTTTTTT.

The rearrangement uses TRBV18 and TRBJ1-1, with D possibly TRBD1 on 5 matching bases. CDR1 is KGHSH and CDR2 is LQKENI in the germline V gene. Trimming took 3 bases from V and 11 from J, leaving 16 bases between them. The CDR3 totals 13 residues. The CDR3: CASSPPGLSSAFF. CDR3 bases: TGTGCCAGCTCACCCCCGGGACTCTCGTCGGCTTTCTTT.